The clone carrying this T cell receptor (beta chain) was found once. After removal of 4 bases from V and 4 bases from J, the junction contained 20 bases not matched to a gene. Germline V gene sequence: CDR1 SGHDN, CDR2 FVKESK. This CDR3 has 19 amino acids. This sample stems from a study of blood T cell repertoires in COVID-19. Data came from immunoSEQ multiplex PCR; TCRdb stores just in-frame clones and leaves some out. The table lists over 300,000 clones, roughly 90% of them singletons. The V gene is TRBV14, the J gene TRBJ1-1; 8 bases are a match to TRBD1. Sequenced sample: peripheral blood. The clonotype originates from a man in his forties or fifties with acute or convalescent COVID-19. The CDR3 sequence: CASSPPYGTGLPWGTEAFF. In nucleotides, the CDR3 is TGTGCCAGCAGCCCCCCTTATGGGACAGGCTTACCCTGGGGCACTGAAGCTTTCTTT.